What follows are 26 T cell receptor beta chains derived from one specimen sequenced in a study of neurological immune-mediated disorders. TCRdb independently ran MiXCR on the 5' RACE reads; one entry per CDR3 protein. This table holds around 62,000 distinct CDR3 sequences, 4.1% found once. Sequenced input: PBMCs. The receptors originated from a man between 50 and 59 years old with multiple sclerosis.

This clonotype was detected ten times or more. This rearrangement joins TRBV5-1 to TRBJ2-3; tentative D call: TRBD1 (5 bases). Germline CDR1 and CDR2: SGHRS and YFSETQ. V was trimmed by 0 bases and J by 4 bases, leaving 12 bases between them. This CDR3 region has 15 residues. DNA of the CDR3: TGCGCCAGCAGCTTGGATCCAGGGAATTCAGATACGCAGTATTTT. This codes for CASSLDPGNSDTQYF. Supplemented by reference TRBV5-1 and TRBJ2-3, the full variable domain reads KAGVTQTPRYLIKTRGQQVTLSCSPISGHRSVSWYQQTPGQGLQFLFEYFSETQRNKGNFPGRFSGRQFSNSRSEMNVSTLELGDSALYLCASSLDPGNSDTQYFGPGTRLTVL.

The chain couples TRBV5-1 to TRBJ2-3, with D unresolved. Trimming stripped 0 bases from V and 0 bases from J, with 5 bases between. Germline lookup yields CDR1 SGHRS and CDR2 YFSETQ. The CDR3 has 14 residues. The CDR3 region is CASSLERSTDTQYF. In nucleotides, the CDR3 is TGCGCCAGCAGCTTGGAGAGAAGCACAGATACGCAGTATTTT.

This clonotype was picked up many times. CDR3 DNA: TGCAGTGCTAGATCGGGGACAGCCTGGGGGAACCAAGAGACCCAGTACTTC. This gives the protein CSARSGTAWGNQETQYF. The V and J genes are TRBV20-1 and TRBJ2-5; TRBD1 aligns across 7 bases. Germline-derived CDR1 and CDR2 are DFQATT and SNEGSKA (reference sequence). V trimming: 2 bases; J trimming: 0 bases; junction bases outside the gene matches: 12. The CDR3 sequence is 17 residues long.

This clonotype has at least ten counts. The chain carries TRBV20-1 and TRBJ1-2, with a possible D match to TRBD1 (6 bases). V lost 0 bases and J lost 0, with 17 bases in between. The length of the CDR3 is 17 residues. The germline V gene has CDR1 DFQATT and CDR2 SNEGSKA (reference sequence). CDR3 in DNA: TGCAGTGCTAGAGATCTCTTCAGGGGAAAACCTAACTATGGCTACACCTTC. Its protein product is CSARDLFRGKPNYGYTF.

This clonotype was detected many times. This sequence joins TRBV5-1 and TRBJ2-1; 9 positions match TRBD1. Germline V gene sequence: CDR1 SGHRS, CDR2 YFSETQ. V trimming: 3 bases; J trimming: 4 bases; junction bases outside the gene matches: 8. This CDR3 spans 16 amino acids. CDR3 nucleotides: TGCGCCAGCAGCTCGCGCGGGACAGGGAAATACAATGAGCAGTTCTTC. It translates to CASSSRGTGKYNEQFF.

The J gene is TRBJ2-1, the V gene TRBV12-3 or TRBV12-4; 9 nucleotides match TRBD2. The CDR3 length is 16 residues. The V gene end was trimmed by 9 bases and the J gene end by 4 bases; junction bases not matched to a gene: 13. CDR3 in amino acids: CASRGGGSGGYNEQFF. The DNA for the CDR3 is TGTGCCAGTCGGGGCGGGGGTAGCGGGGGATACAATGAGCAGTTCTTC.

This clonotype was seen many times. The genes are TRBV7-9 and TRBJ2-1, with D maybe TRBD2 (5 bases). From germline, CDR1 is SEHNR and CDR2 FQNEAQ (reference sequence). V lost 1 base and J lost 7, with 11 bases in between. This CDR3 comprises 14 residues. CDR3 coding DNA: TGTGCCAGCAGCTTAGGAGGGAGCGGAAATGAGCAGTTCTTC. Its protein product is CASSLGGSGNEQFF.

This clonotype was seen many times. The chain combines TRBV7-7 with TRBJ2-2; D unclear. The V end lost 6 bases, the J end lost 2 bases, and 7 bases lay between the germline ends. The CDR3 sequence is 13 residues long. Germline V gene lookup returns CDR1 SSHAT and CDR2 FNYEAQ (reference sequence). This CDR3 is CASSLRNTGELFF. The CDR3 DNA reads TGTGCCAGCAGTTTGCGTAACACCGGGGAGCTGTTTTTT.

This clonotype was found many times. DNA of the CDR3: TGTGCCAGCAGCGACATGGCGGGCACTGAAGCTTTCTTT. Its translation is CASSDMAGTEAFF. The chain links TRBV6-5 to TRBJ1-1; D call uncertain. The CDR3 runs 13 residues. Germline V CDR1 and CDR2: MNHEY, SVGAGI. Deletions cut 6 bases from V and 4 bases from J, with 12 bases between.

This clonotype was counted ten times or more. CDR3 in amino acids: CASSPGLALDEQYV. CDR3 sequence (DNA): TGTGCCAGCTCACCGGGACTAGCACTTGACGAGCAGTACGTC. This chain connects TRBV18 to TRBJ2-7; TRBD2 aligns across 9 bases. This CDR3 contains 14 residues. In germline, CDR1 is KGHSH, CDR2 LQKENI. The V gene end was trimmed by 3 bases and the J gene end by 5 bases; junction bases not matched to a gene: 5.

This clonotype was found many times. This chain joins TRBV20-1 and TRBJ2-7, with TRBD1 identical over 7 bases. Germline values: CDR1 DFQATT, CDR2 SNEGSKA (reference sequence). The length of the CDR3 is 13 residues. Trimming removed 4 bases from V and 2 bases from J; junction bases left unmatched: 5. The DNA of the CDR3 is TGCAGTGCTAAACAGGGGTCTACCTACGAGCAGTACTTC. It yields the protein CSAKQGSTYEQYF.

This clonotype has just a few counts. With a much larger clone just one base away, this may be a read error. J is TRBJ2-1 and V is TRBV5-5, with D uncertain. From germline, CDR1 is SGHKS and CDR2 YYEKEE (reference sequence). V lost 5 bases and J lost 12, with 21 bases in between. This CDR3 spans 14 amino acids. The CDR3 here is CASSSPKVTSGQFF. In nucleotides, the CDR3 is TGTGCCAGCAGTTCACCTAAGGTCACTTCGGGGCAGTTCTTC.

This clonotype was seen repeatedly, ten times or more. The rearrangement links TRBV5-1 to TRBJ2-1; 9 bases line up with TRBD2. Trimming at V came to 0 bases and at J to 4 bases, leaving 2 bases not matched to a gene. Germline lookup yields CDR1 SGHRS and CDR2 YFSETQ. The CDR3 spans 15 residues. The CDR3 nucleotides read TGCGCCAGCAGCTTGGTTAGCGGGGGATACAATGAGCAGTTCTTC. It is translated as CASSLVSGGYNEQFF.

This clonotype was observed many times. CDR3 DNA: TGTGCCAGCAGCTTATCGACAGGCGATAACACCGGGGAGCTGTTTTTT. Translating gives CASSLSTGDNTGELFF. The chain carries TRBV7-2 and TRBJ2-2; TRBD1 might be the D (6 bases). Germline CDR1 SGHTA, CDR2 FQGNSA. The ends were cut back, 2 bases at V and 2 bases at J, with 12 bases in the middle. This CDR3 contains 16 residues.

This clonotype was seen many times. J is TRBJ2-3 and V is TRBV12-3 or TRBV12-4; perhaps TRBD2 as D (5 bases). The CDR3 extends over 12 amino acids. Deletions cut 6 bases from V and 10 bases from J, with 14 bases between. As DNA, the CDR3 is TGTGCCAGCAGCCCCTCGGAGAGGGCGCAGTATTTT. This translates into CASSPSERAQYF.

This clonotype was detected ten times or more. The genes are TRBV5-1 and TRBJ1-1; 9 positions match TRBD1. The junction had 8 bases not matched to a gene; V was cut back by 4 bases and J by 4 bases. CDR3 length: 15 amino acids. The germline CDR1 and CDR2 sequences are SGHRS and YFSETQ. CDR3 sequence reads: CASSALGQGVTEAFF. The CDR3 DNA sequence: TGCGCCAGCAGCGCTTTGGGACAGGGTGTCACTGAAGCTTTCTTT.

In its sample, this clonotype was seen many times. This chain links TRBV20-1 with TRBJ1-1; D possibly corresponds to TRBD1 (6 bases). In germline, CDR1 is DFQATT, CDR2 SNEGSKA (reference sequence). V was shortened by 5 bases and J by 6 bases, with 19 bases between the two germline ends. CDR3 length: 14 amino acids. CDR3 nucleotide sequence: TGCAGTGCTGAAGGGGAGGGCAGGGGCGCTGAAGCTTTCTTT. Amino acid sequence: CSAEGEGRGAEAFF.

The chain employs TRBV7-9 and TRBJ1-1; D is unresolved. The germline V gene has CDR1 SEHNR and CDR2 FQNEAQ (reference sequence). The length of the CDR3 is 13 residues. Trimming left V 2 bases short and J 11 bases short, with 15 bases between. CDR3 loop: CASSLSMNGDAFF. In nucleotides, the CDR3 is TGTGCCAGCAGCTTAAGTATGAACGGGGATGCTTTCTTT.

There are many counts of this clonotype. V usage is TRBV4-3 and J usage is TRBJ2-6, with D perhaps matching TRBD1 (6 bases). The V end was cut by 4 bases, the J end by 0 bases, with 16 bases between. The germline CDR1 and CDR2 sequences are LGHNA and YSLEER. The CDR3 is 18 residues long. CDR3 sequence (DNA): TGCGCCAGCAGCCTGACCGGGACATTCCACTCTGGGGCCAACGTCCTGACTTTC. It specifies CASSLTGTFHSGANVLTF.

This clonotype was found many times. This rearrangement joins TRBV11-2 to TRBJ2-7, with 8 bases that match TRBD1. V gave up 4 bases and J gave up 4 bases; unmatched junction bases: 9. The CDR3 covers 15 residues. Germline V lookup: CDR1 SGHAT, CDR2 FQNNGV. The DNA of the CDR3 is TGTGCCAGCAGCTCATGGACAGGGAGGTCTTACGAGCAGTACTTC. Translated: CASSSWTGRSYEQYF.

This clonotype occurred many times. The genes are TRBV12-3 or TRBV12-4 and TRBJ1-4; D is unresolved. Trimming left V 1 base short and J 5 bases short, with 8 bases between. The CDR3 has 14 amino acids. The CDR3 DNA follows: TGTGCCAGCAGTTTAGGACTTAAAAATGAAAAACTGTTTTTT. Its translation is CASSLGLKNEKLFF.

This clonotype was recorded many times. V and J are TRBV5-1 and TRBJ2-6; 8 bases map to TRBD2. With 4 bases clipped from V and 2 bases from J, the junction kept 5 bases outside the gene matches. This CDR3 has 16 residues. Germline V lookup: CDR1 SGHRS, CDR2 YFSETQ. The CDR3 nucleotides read TGCGCCAGCAGCCCCCGGGGGGGGCCTGGGGCCAACGTCCTGACTTTC. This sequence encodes CASSPRGGPGANVLTF.

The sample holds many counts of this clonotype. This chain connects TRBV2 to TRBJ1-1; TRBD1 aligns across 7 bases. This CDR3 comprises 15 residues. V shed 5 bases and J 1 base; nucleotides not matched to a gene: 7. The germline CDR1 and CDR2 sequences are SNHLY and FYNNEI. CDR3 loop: CASSITGQSNTEAFF. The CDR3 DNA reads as TGTGCCAGCAGTATCACGGGACAGTCGAACACTGAAGCTTTCTTT.

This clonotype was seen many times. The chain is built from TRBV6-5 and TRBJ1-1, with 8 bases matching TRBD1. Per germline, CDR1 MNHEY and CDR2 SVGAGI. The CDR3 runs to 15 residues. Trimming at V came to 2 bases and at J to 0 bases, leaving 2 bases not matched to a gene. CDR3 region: CASSYGQGLNTEAFF. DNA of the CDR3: TGTGCCAGCAGTTACGGACAGGGCTTGAACACTGAAGCTTTCTTT.

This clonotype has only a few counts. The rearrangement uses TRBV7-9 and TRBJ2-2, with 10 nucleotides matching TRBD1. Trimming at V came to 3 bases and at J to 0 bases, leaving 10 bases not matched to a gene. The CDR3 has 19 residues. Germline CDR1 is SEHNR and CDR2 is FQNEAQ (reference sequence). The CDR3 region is CASSFTTGGTLTNTGELFF. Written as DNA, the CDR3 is TGTGCCAGCAGCTTTACGACAGGGGGCACCCTTACGAACACCGGGGAGCTGTTTTTT.

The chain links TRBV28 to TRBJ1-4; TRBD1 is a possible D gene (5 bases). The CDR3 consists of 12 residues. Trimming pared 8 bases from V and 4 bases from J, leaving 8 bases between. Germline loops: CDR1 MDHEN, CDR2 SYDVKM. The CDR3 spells CASGTGNEKLFF. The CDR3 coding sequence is TGTGCCAGCGGGACGGGTAATGAAAAACTGTTTTTT.